This T cell receptor beta chain was found in a study of regulatory T cells in long-lasting Graves disease. To make TCR beta libraries, researchers used iRepertoire HTBI primers and Arm-PCR of CDR3 regions. Each CDR3 protein gets one entry after TCRdb re-called the multiplex PCR reads with MiXCR. The sample includes around 420,000 distinct CDR3 sequences, approximately 15% of them seen just once. The time point was: newly diagnosed GD, antithyroid drugs for less than 3 months. PBMC-derived RNA was used for the TCR library. V shed 0 bases and J shed 0 bases, with 29 bases lying between them. CDR3 size: 21 residues. The V gene's germline CDR1 is DFQATT and CDR2 SNEGSKA (reference sequence). The sample was also reused in another study, on T cells in Graves' hyperthyroidism and ophthalmopathy.

This sequence was found in a woman aged 40 to 50 with Graves disease. The sequences come from peripheral blood mononuclear cells (PBMCs), collected at new diagnosis, from a patient treated with antithyroid drugs. The rearrangement joins TRBV20-1 to TRBJ1-1; D might be TRBD1 (5 bases). CDR3 nucleotides: TGCAGTGCTAGAGATTTAATTGGCACCGGGACGGATGACAGACTGAACACTGAAGCTTTCTTT. This gives the protein CSARDLIGTGTDDRLNTEAFF.